The TCR beta chain described here comes from a study of CD4 T cells in relation to SARS-CoV-2 and coronaviruses (dated by TCRdb to 2020 to 2023). Broadly, across the study: HLA restriction was mapped for shared crossreactive spike epitopes using patient-derived lymphoblastoid cell lines. The Adaptive Biotechnologies TCR-sequencing kit was used to sequence samples from a few pre-COVID donors and the naive versus memory experiments, whereas other data were Illumina-based. Expansion assays from other donors in the study were sequenced with a different, Illumina-based TCR-beta assay. Memory CD4+ T cell crossreactivity between SARS-CoV-2 and common cold coronavirus spike proteins was assessed at the TCR clonotype level in the study. General conclusions and limits of the study: Memory CD4+ clonotypes crossrecognizing SARS-CoV-2 and at least one common cold coronavirus spike were found in 55% to 75% of donors. Because the crossreactivity analysis focused on spike protein, crossreactivity against other viral proteins was not assessed. The study was limited by small numbers of patients and tested TCRs. Because no donor provided both pre-pandemic and post-infection samples, tracing the source of pre-existing responses was limited. Naive versus memory sequencing indicated the assay detects memory recall responses rather than primary responses primed during culture. Compared with monoreactive clones, crossreactive clones had significantly weaker SARS-CoV-2-driven expansion, a result consistent with antigenic imprinting.

The CDR3 spans 15 residues, from the cysteine through the phenylalanine. Only the CDR3 part of the read is kept: 45 bases, read in frame from the first base. V ends up 4 bases short and J 2 bases short, with an unmatched junction base count of 3. CDR1 and CDR2 were assigned from the germline V gene as KGHSH and LQKENI. Deep-resolution immunoSEQ TCR-beta sequencing was performed on DNA from uncultured naive and memory CD4+ T cells. Processing in the source paper ran as follows. During preprocessing, nonproductive sequences were removed, along with CDR3s that did not begin with C, did not end with F or W, or were shorter than 7 amino acids. Cultured and uncultured naive and memory CD4+ repertoires were searched for CDR3s previously identified as spike- and CEF-reactive. CDR3 homology was measured as pairwise Levenshtein distance, computed with the stringdist R package after trimming three terminal residues from each end. The immuneACCESS repertoire file appears here via TCRdb, limited to in-frame rearrangements. These files lack a portion of the clones; in checked studies, under half of the deficit traces to unresolved V genes, and the cause of the others is not known. The DNA gave D and trimming, while V, J and clone size come from that table. The sample table lists 55,000 to 70,000 clones, approximately 93% of them with a count of one. The biggest ten clones account for about 0.23% of the sample.

Worth noting for this clone: Its antigen is unknown. No much larger clone is present one base from it, and per-base qualities are unavailable.

CD4+ T cells from unexposed donors were collected before the COVID-19 pandemic (2011-2018). Naive and memory CD4+ T cells were separated from cryopreserved PBMCs by CD4 enrichment followed by EasySep naive CD4+ T cell enrichment. The leukapheresis product used for the unexposed donors was purchased from a commercial source. Ficoll-Paque PLUS gradient centrifugation was used to isolate PBMCs from either whole blood or leukapheresis product. PBMCs were either cryopreserved at -140°C or used fresh in the expansion assay. The QIAamp Micro DNA Kit was used to extract genomic DNA from the CD4+ T cells. The sample taken for sequencing was naive CD4+ T cells from PBMCs. The intended sense of this specimen's cell subset or site label: naive CD4+ T cells isolated by negative enrichment. The chain links TRBV18 with TRBJ1-5; TRBD1 aligns with 9 central bases. This sequence was found in a human donor in good health. The DNA is TGTGCCAGCTCACGCCGGGACAGGGGCAATCAGCCCCAGCATTTT. Translation gives CASSRRDRGNQPQHF.